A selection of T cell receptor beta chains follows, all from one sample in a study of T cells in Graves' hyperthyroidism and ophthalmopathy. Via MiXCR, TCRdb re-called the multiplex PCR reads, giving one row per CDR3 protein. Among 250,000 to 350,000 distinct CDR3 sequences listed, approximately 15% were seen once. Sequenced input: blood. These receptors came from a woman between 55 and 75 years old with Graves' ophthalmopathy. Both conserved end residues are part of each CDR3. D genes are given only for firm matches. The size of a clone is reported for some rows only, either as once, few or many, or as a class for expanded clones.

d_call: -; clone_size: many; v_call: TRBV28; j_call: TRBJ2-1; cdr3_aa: CASSSRPGQPSYNEQFF; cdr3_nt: TGTGCCAGCAGTTCACGCCCGGGCCAACCCTCCTACAATGAGCAGTTCTTC
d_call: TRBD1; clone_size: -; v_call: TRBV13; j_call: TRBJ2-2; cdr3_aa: CASSRDRGSNTGELFF; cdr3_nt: TGTGCCAGCAGCCGAGACAGGGGATCGAACACCGGGGAGCTGTTTTTT
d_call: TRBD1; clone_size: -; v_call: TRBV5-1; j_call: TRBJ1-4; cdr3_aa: CASSRGPSENEKLFF; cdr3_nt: TGCGCCAGCAGTAGGGGGCCGAGCGAGAATGAAAAACTGTTTTTT
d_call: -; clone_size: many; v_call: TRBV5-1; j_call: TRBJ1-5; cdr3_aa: CASSFNTGGDQPQHF; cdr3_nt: TGCGCCAGCAGCTTTAATACCGGGGGAGATCAGCCCCAGCATTTT
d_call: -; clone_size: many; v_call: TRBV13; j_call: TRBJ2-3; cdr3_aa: CASSSRDSSTDTQYF; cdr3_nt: TGTGCCAGCAGCTCCCGGGACTCAAGCACAGATACGCAGTATTTT
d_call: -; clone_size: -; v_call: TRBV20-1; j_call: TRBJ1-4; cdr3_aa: CSALQISNEKLFF; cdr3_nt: TGCAGTGCTCTACAGATATCAAATGAAAAACTGTTTTTT
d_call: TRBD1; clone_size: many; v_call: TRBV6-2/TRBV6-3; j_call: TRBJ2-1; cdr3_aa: CASSYDRVMSSYNEQFF; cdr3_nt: TGTGCCAGCAGTTACGACAGGGTCATGAGCTCCTACAATGAGCAGTTCTTC
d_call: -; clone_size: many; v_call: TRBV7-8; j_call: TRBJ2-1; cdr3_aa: CASSFIGLGEQFF; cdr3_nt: TGTGCCAGCAGCTTCATAGGTTTAGGCGAGCAGTTCTTC
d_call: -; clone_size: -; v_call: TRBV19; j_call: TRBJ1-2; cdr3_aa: CASSHPSAYGYTF; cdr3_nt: TGTGCCAGTAGTCACCCGTCCGCGTATGGCTACACCTTC
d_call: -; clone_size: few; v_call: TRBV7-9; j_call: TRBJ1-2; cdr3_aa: CASSLVELPAGYTF; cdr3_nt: TGTGCCAGCAGCTTAGTTGAGCTCCCGGCTGGCTACACCTTC
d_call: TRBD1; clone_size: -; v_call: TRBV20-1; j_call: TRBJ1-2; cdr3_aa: CSAIPGQGPYLYGYTF; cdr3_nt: TGCAGTGCTATTCCGGGACAGGGCCCTTATCTCTATGGCTACACCTTC
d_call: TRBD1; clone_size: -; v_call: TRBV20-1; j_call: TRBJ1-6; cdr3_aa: CSATRQGVNSPLHF; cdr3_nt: TGCAGTGCCACCCGACAGGGGGTTAATTCACCCCTCCACTTT
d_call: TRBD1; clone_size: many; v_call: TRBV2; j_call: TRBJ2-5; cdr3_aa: CASSATGWRETQYF; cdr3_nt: TGTGCCAGCAGTGCGACAGGGTGGAGAGAGACCCAGTACTTC
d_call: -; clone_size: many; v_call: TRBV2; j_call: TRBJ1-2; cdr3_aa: CASSAGVNYGYTF; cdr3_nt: TGTGCCAGCAGTGCTGGGGTTAACTATGGCTACACCTTC
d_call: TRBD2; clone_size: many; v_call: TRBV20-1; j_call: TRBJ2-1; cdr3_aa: CSARDRWTGTSGRATRNEQFF; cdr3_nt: TGCAGTGCTAGAGATCGGTGGACAGGGACTAGCGGGAGGGCGACGAGGAATGAGCAGTTCTTC
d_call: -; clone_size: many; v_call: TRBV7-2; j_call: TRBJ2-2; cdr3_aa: CASSFPTRGGGELFF; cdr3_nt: TGTGCCAGCAGCTTTCCGACCCGTGGGGGCGGGGAGCTGTTTTTT
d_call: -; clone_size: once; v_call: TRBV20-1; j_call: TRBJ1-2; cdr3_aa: CSAVTGDGSGGYTF; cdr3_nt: TGCAGTGCGGTAACTGGCGACGGAAGCGGTGGCTACACCTTC
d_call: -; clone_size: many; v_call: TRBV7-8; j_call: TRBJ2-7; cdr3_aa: CASSLEVGDERQYF; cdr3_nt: TGTGCCAGCAGCTTAGAGGTAGGGGACGAGCGGCAGTACTTC
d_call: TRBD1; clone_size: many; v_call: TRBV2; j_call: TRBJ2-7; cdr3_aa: CASTEGQGYEQYF; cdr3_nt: TGTGCCAGCACCGAAGGACAGGGGTACGAGCAGTACTTC
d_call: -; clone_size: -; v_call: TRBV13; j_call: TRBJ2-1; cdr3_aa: CASSPPEGPVSYNEQFF; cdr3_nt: TGTGCCAGCAGCCCCCCTGAGGGCCCCGTCTCCTACAATGAGCAGTTCTTC
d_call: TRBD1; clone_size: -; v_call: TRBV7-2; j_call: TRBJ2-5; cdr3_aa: CASSTGTGKETQYF; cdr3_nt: TGTGCCAGCAGTACCGGGACAGGGAAGGAGACCCAGTACTTC
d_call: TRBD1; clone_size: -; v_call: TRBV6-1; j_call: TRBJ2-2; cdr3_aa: CASSSTWTGKGTGELFF; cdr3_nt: TGTGCCAGCAGCTCCACTTGGACAGGGAAGGGAACCGGGGAGCTGTTTTTT
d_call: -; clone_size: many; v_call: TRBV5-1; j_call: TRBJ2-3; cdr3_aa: CASSLGPEGADTQYF; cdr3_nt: TGCGCCAGCAGTTTGGGCCCAGAGGGCGCAGATACGCAGTATTTT
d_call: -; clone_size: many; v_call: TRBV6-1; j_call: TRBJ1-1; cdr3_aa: CASSYRLGHRNTEAFF; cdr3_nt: TGTGCCAGCAGTTATCGGTTGGGACACCGGAACACTGAAGCTTTCTTT
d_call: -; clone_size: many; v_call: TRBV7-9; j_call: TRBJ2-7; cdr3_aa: CASSLVGGEGYEQYF; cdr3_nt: TGTGCCAGCAGCTTAGTTGGGGGAGAAGGGTACGAGCAGTACTTC
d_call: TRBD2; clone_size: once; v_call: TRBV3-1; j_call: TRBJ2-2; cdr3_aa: CASSQERLAGETGELFF; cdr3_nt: TGTGCCAGCAGCCAAGAAAGACTAGCGGGAGAGACCGGGGAGCTGTTTTTT
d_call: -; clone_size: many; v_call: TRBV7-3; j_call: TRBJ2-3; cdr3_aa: CASSSRGLVSDTQYF; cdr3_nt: TGTGCCAGCAGCTCGAGGGGACTTGTCTCAGATACGCAGTATTTT
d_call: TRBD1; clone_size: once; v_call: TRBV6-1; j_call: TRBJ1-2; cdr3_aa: CASRQGPPYGYTF; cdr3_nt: TGTGCCAGCAGACAGGGGCCTCCATATGGCTACACCTTC
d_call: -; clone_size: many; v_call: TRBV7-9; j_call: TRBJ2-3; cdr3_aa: CASSLGKDTQYF; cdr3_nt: TGTGCCAGCAGCTTAGGGAAGGATACGCAGTATTTT
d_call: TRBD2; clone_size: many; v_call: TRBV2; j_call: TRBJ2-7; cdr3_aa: CASSDRLAGAYEQYF; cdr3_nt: TGTGCCAGCAGTGATAGGCTAGCGGGGGCCTACGAGCAGTACTTC
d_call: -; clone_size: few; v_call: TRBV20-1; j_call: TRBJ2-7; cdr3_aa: CSASPHGRANEQYF; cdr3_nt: TGCAGTGCTAGCCCTCACGGACGAGCAAACGAGCAGTACTTC
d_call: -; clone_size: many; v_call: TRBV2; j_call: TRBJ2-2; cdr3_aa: CASSSRIRVANTGELFF; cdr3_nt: TGTGCCAGCAGCAGCCGCATTCGGGTAGCAAACACCGGGGAGCTGTTTTTT
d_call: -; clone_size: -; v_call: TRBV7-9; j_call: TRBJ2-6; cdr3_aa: CASSHPQWGSGANVLTF; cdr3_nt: TGTGCCAGCAGCCATCCCCAGTGGGGGTCAGGGGCCAACGTCCTGACTTTC
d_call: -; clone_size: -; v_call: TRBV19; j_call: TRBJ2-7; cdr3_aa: CASSTQVGSYEQYF; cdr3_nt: TGTGCCAGTAGTACACAGGTCGGGAGCTACGAGCAGTACTTC
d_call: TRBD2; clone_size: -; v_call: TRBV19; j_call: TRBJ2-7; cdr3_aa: CASSTRLAGLKVYEQYF; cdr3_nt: TGTGCCAGTAGTACGCGACTAGCGGGATTAAAAGTTTACGAGCAGTACTTC
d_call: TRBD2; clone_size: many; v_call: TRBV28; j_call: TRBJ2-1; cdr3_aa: CASSATSGTRSSYNEQFF; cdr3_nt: TGTGCCAGCAGTGCGACTAGCGGGACCCGAAGCTCCTACAATGAGCAGTTCTTC
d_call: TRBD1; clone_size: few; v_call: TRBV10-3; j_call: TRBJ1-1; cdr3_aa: CAIQGDRENTEAFF; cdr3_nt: TGTGCCATCCAGGGGGACAGAGAAAACACTGAAGCTTTCTTT
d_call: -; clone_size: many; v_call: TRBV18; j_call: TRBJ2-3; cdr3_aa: CASSPPIRTDTQYF; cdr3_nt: TGTGCCAGCTCACCACCGATCCGCACAGATACGCAGTATTTT
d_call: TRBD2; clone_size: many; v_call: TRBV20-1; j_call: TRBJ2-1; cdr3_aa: CSASPRDGEGNEQFF; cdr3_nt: TGCAGTGCTAGCCCCAGGGATGGGGAGGGGAATGAGCAGTTCTTC
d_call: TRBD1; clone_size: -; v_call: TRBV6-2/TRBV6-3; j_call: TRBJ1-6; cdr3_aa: CASSYPAGGARTNSPLHF; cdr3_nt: TGTGCCAGCAGTTACCCGGCAGGGGGCGCCCGGACTAATTCACCCCTCCACTTT
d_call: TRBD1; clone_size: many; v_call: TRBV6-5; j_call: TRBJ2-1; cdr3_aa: CASSSGTGGGSSYNEQFF; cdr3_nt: TGTGCCAGCAGTTCCGGGACAGGGGGTGGTAGCTCCTACAATGAGCAGTTCTTC
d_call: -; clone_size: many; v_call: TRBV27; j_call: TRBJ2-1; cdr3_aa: CASSLLGVGAYNEQFF; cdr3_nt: TGTGCCAGCAGTTTACTTGGGGTAGGGGCCTACAATGAGCAGTTCTTC